The sequence of this TCR beta chain was determined in a study of T cell repertoires in ileal Crohn's disease. For the study at large: Patients had a median roughly 8-year disease duration, and around 35% were active smokers. M6 samples are neoterminal ileum biopsies from postoperative colonoscopy.

The time point denotes: neoterminal ileum biopsy at postoperative endoscopy, about 6 months after surgery. TCRB immunosequencing input was roughly 500 nanograms of biopsy DNA per sample. Assay: immunoSEQ multiplex PCR; the TCRdb copy retains only in-frame clones and omits some. In the table there are 3,100 or so clones, approximately 86% of which are singletons. Germline assignment: CDR1 SNHLY and CDR2 FYNNEI. The V end was cut by 8 bases, the J end by 9 bases, with 20 bases between. This CDR3 has 15 residues. The rearrangement joins TRBV2 to TRBJ1-6, with a tentative D call TRBD1 (5 bases). The clonotype comes from an adult with Crohn's disease. Input material: ileal tissue. The CDR3 reads CASQPWGDGSSPLHF. CDR3 in DNA: TGTGCCAGCCAGCCATGGGGGGACGGGAGTTCACCCCTCCACTTT.